This passage covers 29 T cell receptor beta chains from one sample sequenced in a study of blood T cell repertoires in COVID-19. The assay was immunoSEQ multiplex PCR, and TCRdb's table has in-frame clones only and misses some. The top ten clones hold about 3.5% of a sample with about 170,000 clones, 86% of them seen once. The sample consisted of peripheral blood. The receptors derive from a man between 65 and 85 years old with acute or convalescent COVID-19.

V is TRBV28 and J is TRBJ2-7, with 10 bases that match TRBD1. This CDR3 is built from 16 residues. The V gene's germline CDR1 is MDHEN and CDR2 SYDVKM. V trimming: 7 bases; J trimming: 5 bases; junction bases outside the gene matches: 14. CDR3 DNA: TGTGCCAGCAACCGCGGTCAGACAGGGGGCGTCGACGAGCAGTACTTC. Residues: CASNRGQTGGVDEQYF.

The V call is TRBV9, the J call TRBJ1-6; 11 bases agree with TRBD1. The V gene's germline CDR1 is SGDLS and CDR2 YYNGEE. CDR3 length: 17 amino acids. V lost 4 bases to trimming and J lost 7 bases; unmatched junction nucleotides: 10. CDR3 loop: CASSPQGTGGTNSPLHF. The CDR3 DNA is TGTGCCAGCAGCCCTCAGGGGACAGGGGGTACGAATTCACCCCTCCACTTT.

The CDR3 sequence: CASSYVQASGRAWNEQFF. DNA of the CDR3: TGTGCCAGCAGTTACGTACAGGCTAGCGGGAGGGCCTGGAATGAGCAGTTCTTC. The V and J genes are TRBV6-2 or TRBV6-3 and TRBJ2-1, with TRBD2 identical over 12 bases. CDR3 size: 18 residues. V lost 2 bases, J lost 7 bases, and 12 bases stayed unmatched. Germline V gives CDR1 MNHEY, CDR2 SVGEGT.

V gene TRBV2 combines with J gene TRBJ2-7; TRBD1 matches 8 bases. Trimming at V came to 10 bases and at J to 9 bases, leaving 11 bases not matched to a gene. CDR1 is SNHLY and CDR2 is FYNNEI in the germline V gene. The CDR3 spans 12 residues. This chain's CDR3 is CATQSGGGRQYF. The CDR3 DNA reads as TGTGCCACCCAATCAGGGGGCGGTCGGCAGTACTTC. Full variable domain (rest looked up from reference TRBV2 and TRBJ2-7): EPEVTQTPSHQVTQMGQEVILRCVPISNHLYFYWYRQILGQKVEFLVSFYNNEISEKSEIFDDQFSVERPDGSNFTLKIRSTKLEDSAMYFCATQSGGGRQYFGPGTRLTVT.

V and J are TRBV4-1 and TRBJ1-3; D gene uncertain. Trimming took 0 bases from V and 0 from J, leaving 6 bases between them. This CDR3 spans 15 amino acids. Germline V gene sequence: CDR1 MGHRA, CDR2 YSYEKL. The CDR3 DNA reads TGCGCCAGCAGCCAAGAAGGAGTCTCTGGAAACACCATATATTTT. Protein sequence: CASSQEGVSGNTIYF.

This chain links TRBV21-1 with TRBJ2-3; the table's D call, TRBD2, has no DNA check behind it. TRBV21-1 is an annotated pseudogene. The CDR3 spans 18 residues. CDR3 protein: CASSRSASGGGSTDTQYF. CDR3 coding DNA: TGTGCCAGCAGCAGGTCGGCTAGCGGGGGGGGTAGCACAGATACGCAGTATTTT.

This CDR3 is CASSLGQGPRGATNEKLFF. CDR3 DNA: TGCGCCAGCAGTCTTGGGCAGGGGCCCCGGGGTGCAACTAATGAAAAACTGTTTTTT. J is TRBJ1-4 and V is TRBV5-1, with D perhaps matching TRBD1 (6 bases). The germline V gene encodes CDR1 SGHRS and CDR2 YFSETQ. Trimming removed 5 bases from V and 0 bases from J, with 23 bases in between. This CDR3 has 19 residues. Full variable domain (rest looked up from reference TRBV5-1 and TRBJ1-4): KAGVTQTPRYLIKTRGQQVTLSCSPISGHRSVSWYQQTPGQGLQFLFEYFSETQRNKGNFPGRFSGRQFSNSRSEMNVSTLELGDSALYLCASSLGQGPRGATNEKLFFGSGTQLSVL.

In the case of this clone: A junction end diverges from the germline sequence, so it may reflect a read error. The sample contains more than one DNA sequence encoding this CDR3. The V gene is TRBV28, the J gene TRBJ1-2; 7 positions match TRBD1. This CDR3 region has 15 residues. Germline V lookup: CDR1 MDHEN, CDR2 SYDVKM. DNA for the CDR3: TGTGCCAGCAGTTTAGCGACAGGGTTCACCTATGGCTATACCTTC. This translates into CASSLATGFTYGYTF.

This chain connects TRBV24-1 to TRBJ2-4; D perhaps matches TRBD1 (5 bases). Germline V gives CDR1 KGHDR, CDR2 SFDVKD. This CDR3 is built from 15 residues. The ends were cut back, 3 bases at V and 1 base at J, with 9 bases in the middle. CDR3 residues: CATSDGATAKNIQYF. The CDR3 region has the DNA TGTGCCACCAGTGATGGGGCAACGGCCAAAAACATTCAGTACTTC.

The rearrangement links TRBV7-2 to TRBJ1-2, with 7 bases identical to TRBD1. The CDR3 totals 15 residues. Germline lookup yields CDR1 SGHTA and CDR2 FQGNSA. V was pared by 1 base and J by 7 bases, with 9 bases of the junction left unmatched. The CDR3 region has the DNA TGTGCCAGCAGCTTAGAGGGGGCAACTACCGCTGGCTACACCTTC. This sequence encodes CASSLEGATTAGYTF.

The rearrangement joins TRBV18 to TRBJ2-5; 9 nucleotides agree with TRBD1. With V trimmed by 3 bases and J by 5 bases, 4 bases remained unmatched. This CDR3 spans 14 amino acids. From germline, CDR1 is KGHSH and CDR2 LQKENI. CDR3: CASSPRTGDETQYF. In DNA form, the CDR3 reads TGTGCCAGCTCACCCAGGACAGGGGACGAGACCCAGTACTTC.

This clone has just one count. The gene calls are TRBV25-1 and TRBJ2-5; 10 nucleotides align to TRBD2. The length of the CDR3 is 14 residues. V lost 6 bases, J lost 5 bases, and 6 bases stayed unmatched. Germline CDR1 MGHDK, CDR2 SYGVNS. In DNA form, the CDR3 reads TGTGCCAGCAGCCGAGCGGGGGGGGTGGAGACCCAGTACTTC. The encoded protein is CASSRAGGVETQYF.

The gene calls are TRBV7-2 and TRBJ2-5; 7 bases are a match to TRBD1. Germline lookup yields CDR1 SGHTA and CDR2 FQGNSA. This CDR3 region has 14 residues. The ends lost 5 bases at V and 1 base at J; junction bases unmatched: 4. The CDR3 reads CASSTTGLQETQYF. CDR3 bases: TGTGCCAGCAGCACGACAGGGCTCCAAGAGACCCAGTACTTC. Full variable domain (rest looked up from reference TRBV7-2 and TRBJ2-5): GAGVSQSPSNKVTEKGKDVELRCDPISGHTALYWYRQSLGQGLEFLIYFQGNSAPDKSGLPSDRFSAERTGGSVSTLTIQRTQQEDSAVYLCASSTTGLQETQYFGPGTRLLVL.

This sequence joins TRBV6-5 and TRBJ1-1, with D possibly being TRBD1 (6 bases). The CDR3 covers 16 residues. The ends were cut back, 0 bases at V and 1 base at J, with 12 bases in the middle. Germline CDR1 reads MNHEY; CDR2 reads SVGAGI. The CDR3 bases are TGTGCCAGCAGTTACTCCGCAGGGGCAGGGAACACTGAAGCTTTCTTT. Translation gives CASSYSAGAGNTEAFF.

The V call is TRBV11-2, the J call TRBJ2-7; 9 bases line up with TRBD1. This CDR3 spans 16 amino acids. V lost 5 bases, J lost 3 bases, and 11 bases stayed unmatched. Germline V gene data show CDR1 as SGHAT and CDR2 as FQNNGV. The CDR3 reads CASSQLRGQGFYEQYF. The DNA for the CDR3 is TGTGCCAGCAGCCAACTACGTGGACAGGGGTTCTACGAGCAGTACTTC. The full variable domain, with the rest looked up from reference TRBV11-2 and TRBJ2-7, is EAGVAQSPRYKIIEKRQSVAFWCNPISGHATLYWYQQILGQGPKLLIQFQNNGVVDDSQLPKDRFSAERLKGVDSTLKIQPAKLEDSAVYLCASSQLRGQGFYEQYFGPGTRLTVT.

The CDR3 sequence: CASSLQQGSYNEQFF. Written as DNA, the CDR3 is TGCGCCAGCAGCTTGCAACAGGGGTCCTACAATGAGCAGTTCTTC. This chain uses TRBV5-1 with TRBJ2-1, with 7 bases aligning to TRBD1. With V trimmed by 1 base and J by 1 base, 2 bases remained unmatched. This CDR3 has 15 amino acids. Germline V gene sequence: CDR1 SGHRS, CDR2 YFSETQ.

The chain has TRBV19 and TRBJ2-6; D may be TRBD1 (6 bases). CDR1 is LNHDA, CDR2 SQIVND, per germline (reference sequence). This CDR3 comprises 12 residues. Trimming removed 4 bases from V and 12 bases from J, with 10 bases in between. The CDR3 bases are TGTGCCAGTAGTACAGGACAGCGCGTCCTGACTTTC. This codes for CASSTGQRVLTF.

This clone appeared a few times. The V and J genes are TRBV5-1 and TRBJ2-7; possible D gene TRBD2, 6 bases. CDR1 SGHRS and CDR2 YFSETQ come from the germline V gene. V was trimmed by 5 bases and J by 0 bases, leaving 18 bases between them. This CDR3 is built from 16 residues. This chain's CDR3 is CASSPFFRGSSYEQYF. The CDR3 nucleotides are TGCGCCAGCAGTCCTTTTTTCCGGGGGTCCTCCTACGAGCAGTACTTC.

V is TRBV5-4 and J is TRBJ1-2; D is unclear. The CDR3 has 15 residues. Germline V gene lookup returns CDR1 SGHNT and CDR2 YYREEE (reference sequence). Trimming removed 0 bases at V and 4 bases at J, with 13 bases between. Here the CDR3 reads CASSLVGDSAYGYTF. The DNA of the CDR3 is TGTGCCAGCAGCTTGGTCGGGGATTCTGCCTATGGCTACACCTTC.

CDR3 sequence reads: CASSLAGSVVEAFF. As DNA, the CDR3 is TGCGCCAGCAGCTTGGCCGGGTCGGTAGTTGAAGCTTTCTTT. The chain is built from TRBV5-1 and TRBJ1-1, with D uncertain. Germline V CDR1 and CDR2: SGHRS, YFSETQ. The CDR3 loop spans 14 amino acids. V gave up 0 bases and J gave up 7 bases, with 13 bases separating them. The entire variable domain, with the rest obtained from reference TRBV5-1 and TRBJ1-1, is as follows: KAGVTQTPRYLIKTRGQQVTLSCSPISGHRSVSWYQQTPGQGLQFLFEYFSETQRNKGNFPGRFSGRQFSNSRSEMNVSTLELGDSALYLCASSLAGSVVEAFFGQGTRLTVV.

The chain links TRBV7-6 to TRBJ1-4, with D possibly being TRBD1 (6 bases). Between the trimmed V and J ends, which lost 4 bases and 4 bases, there was a span of 10 bases. The CDR3 is 14 amino acids. Germline V gene sequence: CDR1 SGHVS, CDR2 FNYEAQ. CDR3 region: CASSSGQLNEKLFF. Written as DNA, the CDR3 is TGTGCCAGCAGCTCTGGACAGCTTAATGAAAAACTGTTTTTT.

The rearrangement uses TRBV6-5 and TRBJ2-7; 12 nucleotides agree with TRBD2. J lost 6 bases, V lost 5 bases, and 8 bases had no gene match. This CDR3 is built from 15 residues. Germline CDR1 MNHEY, CDR2 SVGAGI. DNA of the CDR3: TGTGCCAGCAGTCAAAGGACTAGCGGGGTAGTCGAGCAGTACTTC. As protein: CASSQRTSGVVEQYF.

The chain uses TRBV9 and TRBJ2-7; D might be TRBD1 (7 bases). The length of the CDR3 is 16 residues. The ends were cut back, 0 bases at V and 2 bases at J, with 15 bases in the middle. Per the germline V gene, CDR1 is SGDLS and CDR2 is YYNGEE. The CDR3 region is CASSVGGGTGAYEQYF. CDR3 sequence (DNA): TGTGCCAGCAGCGTAGGAGGGGGCACGGGGGCCTACGAGCAGTACTTC. The variable domain in full, with the rest retrieved from reference TRBV9 and TRBJ2-7, is DSGVTQTPKHLITATGQRVTLRCSPRSGDLSVYWYQQSLDQGLQFLIQYYNGEERAKGNILERFSAQQFPDLHSELNLSSLELGDSALYFCASSVGGGTGAYEQYFGPGTRLTVT.

The chain recombines TRBV11-3 with TRBJ2-1; D unresolved. V dropped 1 base and J dropped 9 bases, with 7 bases sitting between them. This CDR3 spans 12 amino acids. Germline V CDR1 and CDR2: SGHNT, YENEEA. The CDR3 bases are TGTGCCAGCAGCTTAGGGTTTAGTGAGCAGTTCTTC. It yields the protein CASSLGFSEQFF.

V gene TRBV7-2 combines with J gene TRBJ1-5; D is unresolved. Germline-derived CDR1 and CDR2 are SGHTA and FQGNSA. V lost 5 bases, J lost 4 bases, and 15 bases lay in between. The CDR3 covers 15 residues. This CDR3 reads CASSRRHPGNQPQHF. For the CDR3, the DNA is TGTGCCAGCAGCCGCCGTCATCCGGGGAATCAGCCCCAGCATTTT. The full variable domain, completed using reference TRBV7-2 and TRBJ1-5, is GAGVSQSPSNKVTEKGKDVELRCDPISGHTALYWYRQSLGQGLEFLIYFQGNSAPDKSGLPSDRFSAERTGGSVSTLTIQRTQQEDSAVYLCASSRRHPGNQPQHFGDGTRLSIL.

The chain employs TRBV28 and TRBJ2-7, with D perhaps TRBD1 (5 bases). Trimming took off 11 bases at V and 5 bases at J, with 10 bases between the two ends. The CDR3 covers 10 residues. Per the germline V gene, CDR1 is MDHEN and CDR2 is SYDVKM. CDR3 coding DNA: TGTGCCGTTGGGGCCAACGAGCAGTACTTC. Translating it yields CAVGANEQYF.

This chain links TRBV6-5 with TRBJ2-7, with D uncertain. The CDR3 covers 11 residues. Between the trimmed V and J ends, which lost 1 base and 4 bases, there was a span of 2 bases. Per germline, CDR1 MNHEY and CDR2 SVGAGI. For the CDR3, the DNA is TGTGCCAGCAGTTACTTATACGAGCAGTACTTC. Translation: CASSYLYEQYF.

In the case of this clone: The same CDR3 also results from other DNA sequences found in this sample. The chain recombines TRBV19 with TRBJ1-6; 7 positions match TRBD1. J was trimmed by 7 bases and V by 5 bases; bases with no gene match: 5. The CDR3 is 14 residues long. Germline CDR1 and CDR2: LNHDA and SQIVND (reference sequence). CDR3 region: CASSPQGPNSPLHF. The CDR3 DNA follows: TGTGCCAGTAGTCCACAGGGGCCCAATTCACCCCTCCACTTT. Filled out from reference TRBV19 and TRBJ1-6, the complete variable domain reads DGGITQSPKYLFRKEGQNVTLSCEQNLNHDAMYWYRQDPGQGLRLIYYSQIVNDFQKGDIAEGYSVSREKKESFPLTVTSAQKNPTAFYLCASSPQGPNSPLHFGNGTRLTVT.

The chain combines TRBV2 with TRBJ1-3; TRBD1 matches at 8 bases. The CDR3 extends over 16 amino acids. CDR1 SNHLY and CDR2 FYNNEI come from the germline V gene. Unmatched junction bases numbered 6, after V lost 5 bases and J lost 0 bases. The CDR3 region has the DNA TGTGCCAGCAGTCCTCAGGGGGCCCCCTCTGGAAACACCATATATTTT. Protein sequence: CASSPQGAPSGNTIYF.